Listed below are T cell receptor beta chains from one sample, sequenced in a study of T cell repertoires in cytomegalovirus infection. TCRdb called the reads again in MiXCR, with one record for every CDR3 protein. The sample yields fewer than 1,000,000 distinct CDR3 sequences, around 30% seen once. Their recognized antigens are unknown. The sequences come from cultured CD8+ T cells from PBMCs, collected from culture after CMV antigen stimulation. Receptor source: a human donor in good health (CMV status not recorded). Some clones in this sample may be carry-over from other donors' samples. Both conserved end residues are part of each CDR3. The size field is filled for only some rows; it gives once, few, many or a size class.

j_call | v_call | clone_size | cdr3_aa
TRBJ1-4 | TRBV7-9 | few | CASSPGQSDEKLFF
TRBJ1-2 | TRBV28 | - | CASNADSINYGYTF
TRBJ2-3 | TRBV7-6 | few | CASRRDYTDTQYF
TRBJ2-2 | TRBV7-6 | many | CASGLINTGELFF
TRBJ2-2 | TRBV7-2 | - | CASSSYRGPGELFF
TRBJ1-5 | TRBV7-9 | few | CASSSNPTAAFDDQPQHF
TRBJ2-6 | TRBV7-3 | many | CASSSPLTRQGTGANVLTF
TRBJ1-1 | TRBV12-3/TRBV12-4 | - | CASSPWRGDTEAFF
TRBJ1-2 | TRBV5-4 | few | CASSWGVNGYTF
TRBJ2-3 | TRBV24-1 | - | CATSDHWTGGRDTQYF
TRBJ2-1 | TRBV29-1 | - | CSVDPGGIYNEQFF
TRBJ1-3 | TRBV2 | - | CASSETHVPPGRTIYF
TRBJ2-5 | TRBV29-1 | few | CSVEGGAGTRSHPAETQYF
TRBJ2-2 | TRBV6-1 | - | CASSIDRTTITGELFF
TRBJ1-2 | TRBV27 | few | CASRVQGGGEGYTF
TRBJ1-2 | TRBV7-8 | - | CASSLGTGYFDGYTF
TRBJ1-1 | TRBV12-3/TRBV12-4 | many | CASSSPEGPEAFF
TRBJ1-1 | TRBV27 | - | CASKIGENTEAFF
TRBJ2-2 | TRBV6-2/TRBV6-3 | few | CASRNKGLFF
TRBJ1-1 | TRBV10-2 | few | CASKGAGQNTEAFF
TRBJ2-7 | TRBV27 | many | CASSLWTGSEQYF
TRBJ2-5 | TRBV5-1 | - | CASSLDDRGRDRETQYF
TRBJ1-1 | TRBV5-1 | once | CASSLKGLGAFF
TRBJ2-4 | TRBV19 | few | CASRDPLEWQNIQYF
TRBJ1-3 | TRBV12-3/TRBV12-4 | many | CASSFDPPDRPTGNTIYF
TRBJ2-2 | TRBV20-1 | few | CSARDTARVANTGELFF
TRBJ1-2 | TRBV4-3 | - | CASSQLHRQGAIYGYTF
TRBJ1-2 | TRBV3-1 | - | CASSQVGGREALDGYTF
TRBJ1-5 | TRBV7-8 | - | CASSLHGYSNQPQHF
TRBJ1-3 | TRBV10-3 | many | CAISAQGSGNTIYF
TRBJ1-6 | TRBV28 | - | CAISLPGQGSYNSPLHF
TRBJ1-1 | TRBV4-1 | once | CASSQAQAENTEAFF
TRBJ2-1 | TRBV6-5 | - | CASSSAVSGGNEQFF
TRBJ2-5 | TRBV25-1 | - | CASSGDTYQETQYF
TRBJ1-1 | TRBV6-1 | - | CASSELRFGRRAAFF
TRBJ2-3 | TRBV20-1 | few | CSAIYAGTQTGTSTDTQYF